The T cell receptor (beta chain) described here comes from a study of glioma-infiltrating T cells after dendritic cell vaccination. Background on the study: Glioblastoma patients came from Phase I and II dendritic cell vaccination trials.

In germline, CDR1 is SGHNT, CDR2 YENEEA. The CDR3 covers 15 residues. V dropped 4 bases and J dropped 3 bases, with 16 bases sitting between them. Only patients with spare fresh-frozen tumor and over two years of follow-up were included. All glioblastoma patients lacked an isocitrate dehydrogenase mutation. Primers: 60 V beta forward and 13 J beta reverse. Libraries were prepared by immunoSEQ multiplex PCR; TCRdb keeps only in-frame clonotypes and omits some of them. The profile covers fewer than 45,000 clones, with approximately 84% appearing a single time and 7.8% taken by the ten largest. This receptor was taken from a human donor with glioblastoma. Here the sequenced sample was blood, taken before dendritic cell vaccination. The chain carries TRBV11-3 and TRBJ2-7; D possibly corresponds to TRBD1 (6 bases). CDR3 in amino acids: CASSSGTSIFYEQYF. Here the CDR3 DNA reads TGTGCCAGCAGCTCCGGGACATCCATATTCTACGAGCAGTACTTC.